Each of the 5 T cell receptor beta chains below was sequenced from the same sample in a study of CD8+ T cells in alopecia areata. Extraction and reverse transcription of RNA yielded cDNA as the sequencing template. Only in-frame clones appear in the TCRdb table, and some are missing; sequencing was by immunoSEQ multiplex PCR. The sample holds about 150,000 clones, approximately 65% seen once. Sequencing was performed on CD8+ T cells sorted from blood. The receptors derive from a human donor in good health.

The chain combines TRBV11-2 with TRBJ2-1; D is perhaps TRBD1 or TRBD2 (5 bases each). V lost 5 bases to trimming and J lost 6 bases, with 11 bases between them. The germline CDR1 and CDR2 sequences are SGHAT and FQNNGV. The CDR3 is 13 residues long. The CDR3 region is CASSDGTVNEQFF. For the CDR3, the DNA is TGTGCCAGCAGCGACGGGACCGTCAATGAGCAGTTCTTC.

This clone was counted once. The chain carries TRBV5-1 and TRBJ2-1; D uncertain. Germline values: CDR1 SGHRS, CDR2 YFSETQ. This CDR3 spans 12 amino acids. V was clipped by 4 bases and J by 9 bases, with 11 bases between them. This chain's CDR3 is CASSVERGEQFF. The CDR3 region has the DNA TGCGCCAGCAGCGTGGAGCGTGGTGAGCAGTTCTTC.

This clone was detected a few times. This CDR3 reads CASSHGQGNYEQYF. The CDR3 nucleotides read TGTGCCAGCAGTCACGGACAGGGGAACTACGAGCAGTACTTC. J is TRBJ2-7 and V is TRBV6-5; 9 bases map to TRBD1. The CDR3 extends over 14 amino acids. The germline V gene encodes CDR1 MNHEY and CDR2 SVGAGI. Losses at the gene ends were 5 bases for V and 3 bases for J; bases not matched to a gene: 5.

This clone appeared once. J is TRBJ1-5 and V is TRBV27; possibly TRBD1 for D (6 bases). Germline V CDR1 and CDR2: MNHEY, SMNVEV (reference sequence). This CDR3 has 16 amino acids. The V gene lost 3 bases and the J gene lost 4 bases, with 16 bases spanning the gap. CDR3 DNA sequence: TGTGCCAGCAGTTTTAGCGCAGGGGAGGTAAATCAGCCCCAGCATTTT. Protein: CASSFSAGEVNQPQHF.

The table lists this clone with a few counts. This chain links TRBV29-1 with TRBJ2-6, with D perhaps assigned TRBD1 or TRBD2 (6 bases each). The CDR3 is 19 residues long. The V end was cut by 2 bases, the J end by 0 bases, with 20 bases between. Germline V gives CDR1 SQVTM, CDR2 ANQGSEA. The CDR3 DNA is TGCAGCGTTGAAACAAGACCGCGGGACACCACCTCTGGGGCCAACGTCCTGACTTTC. It encodes CSVETRPRDTTSGANVLTF.